This section outlines one T cell receptor (beta chain) sequence together with its context. This sample is part of a study of shared T cell receptors in the human thymus. V shed 5 bases and J shed 4 bases, with 12 bases lying between them. The CDR3 extends over 14 amino acids. Germline CDR1 SNHLY, CDR2 FYNNEI. Profiled with immunoSEQ multiplex PCR; TCRdb holds only in-frame clones, not every one. Of about 660,000 clones in the sample, about 87% are singletons; the top ten hold roughly 0.0089%. These data also formed part of another study, on human thymus T cells. That investigation notes: Resections from corrective heart surgery provided thymus tissue.

Sample: thymocytes. The chain combines TRBV2 with TRBJ1-5; TRBD1 is a possible D gene (6 bases). This TCR derives from a boy under two years old with a congenital heart defect. The CDR3 is CASSIRQENQPQHF. CDR3 DNA sequence: TGTGCCAGCAGTATTCGACAGGAAAATCAGCCCCAGCATTTT.